The 29 T cell receptor beta chains reported below all come from one sample, sequenced in a study of beta chain features in type 1 diabetes (dated by TCRdb to between 2017 and 2018). What the research found in general, with its limitations: A moderate but significant shortening of TCRB CDR3 length was observed in type 1 diabetes patients in all four CD4+ subsets.

The library relied on the immunoSEQ multiplex PCR assay. All of the isolated RNA was reverse transcribed with the High Capacity cDNA Reverse Transcription Kit, so expressed TCRB transcripts were sequenced. TCRdb mirrors the immuneACCESS table, restricted to in-frame sequences. Some clones are absent from its copies; in checked studies, under half trace to an unresolved V gene, and the reason for the others is unknown. Here the sample has hundreds of thousands of clones; over 12% occur a single time. The top ten clonotypes cover 0.035% to 0.045% of the sample. The antigens these receptors bind are not known. The sample was naive CD4+ T cells from blood. Reading the label with the study, this specimen's cell subset or site is: true naive CD4+ T cells. These receptors were collected from a young man with type 1 diabetes.

This clone turned up a few times. Other nucleotide sequences from this sample produce the same CDR3. The CDR3 DNA reads as TGTGCCAGCAGTTTGACAGGGAGGGATGAAAAACTGTTTTTT. This translates into CASSLTGRDEKLFF. The gene calls are TRBV28 and TRBJ1-4, with 7 bases fitting TRBD1. The trim removed 3 bases at V and 6 bases at J, leaving 4 bases unmatched. Germline CDR1 and CDR2: MDHEN and SYDVKM. The CDR3 consists of 14 residues.

The genes are TRBV20-1 and TRBJ2-6; D call uncertain. Germline CDR1 is DFQATT and CDR2 is SNEGSKA (reference sequence). V dropped 5 bases and J dropped 4 bases, with 0 bases sitting between them. CDR3 length: 10 amino acids. The CDR3 is CSAGANVLTF. CDR3 nucleotides: TGCAGTGCTGGGGCCAACGTCCTGACTTTC.

This clone was observed a handful of times. The rearrangement uses TRBV7-9 and TRBJ2-3; TRBD2 aligns across 13 bases. Germline loops: CDR1 SEHNR, CDR2 FQNEAQ (reference sequence). Losses at the gene ends were 5 bases for V and 0 bases for J; bases not matched to a gene: 5. The CDR3 sequence is 17 residues long. CDR3 amino acids: CASSLGTSGTSTDTQYF. The CDR3 bases are TGTGCCAGCAGCCTTGGGACTAGCGGGACCAGCACAGATACGCAGTATTTT.

This chain joins TRBV7-2 and TRBJ2-7; 10 bases match TRBD2. Looked up from germline, CDR1 is SGHTA and CDR2 is FQGNSA. The ends lost 7 bases at V and 7 bases at J; junction bases unmatched: 25. This CDR3 has 19 amino acids. CDR3 in DNA: TGTGCCAGCACCCTCCCTGGGGCTAGCGGGAGTTCCAATTGGCGAGAGCAGTACTTC. Translated, it gives CASTLPGASGSSNWREQYF.

This clone appeared a few times. This chain connects TRBV6-5 to TRBJ2-2; the D is unclear. The CDR3 contains 15 residues. Germline CDR1 MNHEY, CDR2 SVGAGI. Trimming stripped 6 bases from V and 4 bases from J, with 15 bases between. CDR3 region: CASSPGAGPTGELFF. Written as DNA, the CDR3 is TGTGCCAGCAGCCCCGGAGCCGGCCCCACCGGGGAGCTGTTTTTT.

This chain uses TRBV5-8 with TRBJ2-3, with D unresolved. This CDR3 is built from 11 residues. Trimming stripped 5 bases from V and 3 bases from J, with 4 bases between. Germline V lookup: CDR1 SGHTS, CDR2 YDEGEE. CDR3: CASRKTDTQYF. As DNA, the CDR3 is TGTGCCAGCAGAAAAACAGATACGCAGTATTTT.

This sequence joins TRBV19 and TRBJ2-5, with D hard to call. Deletions cut 7 bases from V and 1 base from J, with 19 bases between. Germline CDR1 reads LNHDA; CDR2 reads SQIVND (reference sequence). This CDR3 has 16 residues. CDR3 sequence reads: CASMRKHRLGQETQYF. CDR3 DNA: TGTGCCAGTATGCGGAAACACCGATTAGGCCAAGAGACCCAGTACTTC. The full variable domain, completed using reference TRBV19 and TRBJ2-5, is DGGITQSPKYLFRKEGQNVTLSCEQNLNHDAMYWYRQDPGQGLRLIYYSQIVNDFQKGDIAEGYSVSREKKESFPLTVTSAQKNPTAFYLCASMRKHRLGQETQYFGPGTRLLVL.

This clone was seen a few times. V and J are TRBV7-2 and TRBJ2-5; D unclear. Trimming shortened V by 5 bases and J by 5 bases, and 15 bases separated the two germline ends. The CDR3 is made up of 14 amino acids. Germline CDR1 and CDR2: SGHTA and FQGNSA. This CDR3 reads CASSPQSGSETQYF. CDR3 nucleotides: TGTGCCAGCAGCCCCCAATCAGGAAGTGAGACCCAGTACTTC.

This clone appeared a few times. V gene TRBV30 combines with J gene TRBJ1-5, with D possibly TRBD1 on 5 matching bases. The V end lost 5 bases, the J end lost 0 bases, and 11 bases lay between the germline ends. The CDR3 spans 14 residues. The germline V gene has CDR1 GTSNPN and CDR2 SVGIG (reference sequence). CDR3 amino acids: CAWGPDSSNQPQHF. The DNA of the CDR3 is TGTGCCTGGGGCCCTGACAGTAGCAATCAGCCCCAGCATTTT.

This clone was recorded a few times. The rearrangement joins TRBV9 to TRBJ2-5; TRBD2 matches at 13 bases. CDR3 size: 15 residues. The V gene end was trimmed by 2 bases and the J gene end by 5 bases; junction bases not matched to a gene: 3. Germline assignment: CDR1 SGDLS and CDR2 YYNGEE. CDR3 coding DNA: TGTGCCAGCAGCGTTAAGACTAGCGGGAGGGAGACCCAGTACTTC. This translates into CASSVKTSGRETQYF.

The chain carries TRBV19 and TRBJ2-1; TRBD1 might be the D (6 bases). CDR1 is LNHDA and CDR2 is SQIVND in the germline V gene (reference sequence). V was clipped by 3 bases and J by 2 bases, with 17 bases between them. The CDR3 loop spans 17 amino acids. The CDR3: CASSIGGQHQAYNEQFF. Written as DNA, the CDR3 is TGTGCCAGTAGTATCGGTGGACAGCACCAGGCCTACAATGAGCAGTTCTTC. The full variable domain, in which reference TRBV19 and TRBJ2-1 provide the parts outside the CDR3, is DGGITQSPKYLFRKEGQNVTLSCEQNLNHDAMYWYRQDPGQGLRLIYYSQIVNDFQKGDIAEGYSVSREKKESFPLTVTSAQKNPTAFYLCASSIGGQHQAYNEQFFGPGTRLTVL.

In its sample, this clone was seen a few times. This sequence joins TRBV4-1 and TRBJ1-5; D unresolved. The CDR3 sequence is 15 residues long. With 4 bases removed from V and 4 bases from J, the gap between germline ends came to 14 bases. Germline V gene data show CDR1 as MGHRA and CDR2 as YSYEKL. The CDR3 sequence: CASSREVALNQPQHF. In DNA form, the CDR3 reads TGCGCCAGCAGCCGGGAGGTCGCCCTAAATCAGCCCCAGCATTTT.

As regards this clone: This sample also contains other DNA sequences that code for the same CDR3. This chain uses TRBV28 with TRBJ2-5; no reliable D call. The CDR3 length is 10 residues. The V end lost 7 bases, the J end lost 2 bases, and 2 bases lay between the germline ends. Germline values: CDR1 MDHEN, CDR2 SYDVKM. CDR3 protein: CASKQETQYF. CDR3 bases: TGTGCCAGCAAGCAAGAGACCCAGTACTTC.

The V call is TRBV4-2, the J call TRBJ1-1, with 11 bases aligning to TRBD1. The trim removed 4 bases at V and 3 bases at J, leaving 7 bases unmatched. This CDR3 comprises 16 residues. Germline V gene lookup returns CDR1 LGHNA and CDR2 YNFKEQ. CDR3 residues: CASSRGTGGLDTEAFF. The CDR3 bases are TGTGCCAGCAGCCGAGGGACAGGGGGTTTGGACACTGAAGCTTTCTTT.

This clone was seen a few times. V is TRBV29-1 and J is TRBJ2-1, with D perhaps TRBD1 (5 bases). This CDR3 comprises 12 residues. CDR1 SQVTM and CDR2 ANQGSEA come from the germline V gene. Trimming removed 1 base at V and 8 bases at J, with 9 bases between. Here the CDR3 DNA reads TGCAGCGTTGAAGGGTGGGGCGATGAGCAGTTCTTC. Its translation: CSVEGWGDEQFF.

This clone has only a few counts. The genes are TRBV14 and TRBJ2-7, with 9 bases fitting TRBD1. Germline-derived CDR1 and CDR2 are SGHDN and FVKESK. Losses at the gene ends were 4 bases for V and 3 bases for J; bases not matched to a gene: 7. The CDR3 runs to 15 residues. The CDR3 loop reads CASSLSGQGFYEQYF. CDR3 sequence (DNA): TGTGCCAGCAGCCTGTCGGGACAGGGATTCTACGAGCAGTACTTC.

The chain links TRBV5-1 to TRBJ1-2, with D possibly matching TRBD1 (6 bases). The ends were cut back, 4 bases at V and 3 bases at J, with 13 bases in the middle. CDR1 SGHRS and CDR2 YFSETQ come from the germline V gene. CDR3 length equals 14 residues. Written as DNA, the CDR3 is TGCGCCAGCAGCCCACGGACAGAGGACTATGGCTACACCTTC. The encoded protein is CASSPRTEDYGYTF.

DNA for the CDR3: TGTGCCAGCAGGTTTACTCTAGCGGGGCTTTACAATGAGCAGTTCTTC. This codes for CASRFTLAGLYNEQFF. The V gene is TRBV6-6, the J gene TRBJ2-1; 9 nucleotides align to TRBD2. The CDR3 loop spans 16 amino acids. The germline CDR1 and CDR2 sequences are MNHNY and SVGAGI (reference sequence). V trimming: 6 bases; J trimming: 4 bases; junction bases outside the gene matches: 10.

This chain links TRBV7-2 with TRBJ2-3; D is possibly TRBD1 (6 bases). The germline gives CDR1 SGHTA, CDR2 FQGNSA. There are 15 residues in the CDR3. Trimming pared 4 bases from V and 1 base from J, leaving 12 bases between. Written as DNA, the CDR3 is TGTGCCAGCAGCTCCTACTCAGGGGGCACAGATACGCAGTATTTT. Translating it yields CASSSYSGGTDTQYF.

This clone was observed a handful of times. The J gene is TRBJ2-7, the V gene TRBV18, with D tentatively TRBD1 (6 bases). In germline, CDR1 is KGHSH, CDR2 LQKENI. Trimming took off 3 bases at V and 7 bases at J, with 13 bases between the two ends. CDR3 length equals 13 residues. The CDR3 region has the DNA TGTGCCAGCTCACCGAATCGTGACAGGGAGCAGTACTTC. Translating gives CASSPNRDREQYF.

The table lists this clone with a few counts. The rearrangement uses TRBV28 and TRBJ2-3, with 10 bases matching TRBD2. This CDR3 comprises 14 residues. After removal of 6 bases from V and 3 bases from J, the junction contained 3 bases not matched to a gene. Germline lookup yields CDR1 MDHEN and CDR2 SYDVKM. Here the CDR3 reads CASRSGGATDTQYF. CDR3 sequence (DNA): TGTGCCAGCAGAAGCGGGGGGGCGACAGATACGCAGTATTTT.

The chain links TRBV9 to TRBJ2-2; no clear D gene. Looked up from germline, CDR1 is SGDLS and CDR2 is YYNGEE. The CDR3 totals 15 residues. Trimming left V 0 bases short and J 5 bases short, with 11 bases between. The CDR3 nucleotides are TGTGCCAGCAGCGTAGGCCCGCTTGAAACCGGGGAGCTGTTTTTT. It codes for CASSVGPLETGELFF.

V gene TRBV5-1 combines with J gene TRBJ1-5; possible D gene TRBD1, 5 bases. Between the trimmed V and J ends, which lost 4 bases and 4 bases, there was a span of 12 bases. The CDR3 has 14 amino acids. Germline assignment: CDR1 SGHRS and CDR2 YFSETQ. CDR3 DNA sequence: TGCGCCAGCAGCAAGGGGCCTCAAAATCAGCCCCAGCATTTT. It translates to CASSKGPQNQPQHF.

The chain carries TRBV9 and TRBJ1-5; no firm D call. Trimming cost V 0 bases and J 1 base, with 8 bases left between them. Germline CDR1 and CDR2: SGDLS and YYNGEE. This CDR3 has 15 residues. The CDR3: CASSVAPGSNQPQHF. The CDR3 DNA sequence: TGTGCCAGCAGCGTAGCTCCGGGGAGCAATCAGCCCCAGCATTTT.

V is TRBV5-4 and J is TRBJ2-2; D call uncertain. V was cut by 2 bases and J by 2 bases, with 13 bases left in between. The CDR3 has 16 amino acids. Germline values: CDR1 SGHNT, CDR2 YYREEE (reference sequence). The chain's CDR3 is CASSLDPGPNTGELFF. Written as DNA, the CDR3 is TGTGCCAGCAGCTTAGATCCAGGACCTAACACCGGGGAGCTGTTTTTT.

This sequence joins TRBV6-6 and TRBJ1-5; 7 bases match TRBD1. Germline V lookup: CDR1 MNHNY, CDR2 SVGAGI (reference sequence). Trimming cost V 7 bases and J 6 bases; bases outside gene matches: 6. This CDR3 is built from 13 residues. This CDR3 reads CASTTGKSQPQHF. The CDR3 nucleotides are TGTGCCAGCACGACAGGGAAAAGTCAGCCCCAGCATTTT.

This clone has only a few counts. This rearrangement joins TRBV14 to TRBJ1-2; D remains unclear. The CDR3 spans 16 residues. Per germline, CDR1 SGHDN and CDR2 FVKESK. V lost 1 base and J lost 2, with 14 bases in between. CDR3 sequence reads: CASSQVGPPPNYGYTF. CDR3 coding DNA: TGTGCCAGCAGCCAAGTGGGCCCCCCACCCAACTATGGCTACACCTTC.

The chain recombines TRBV30 with TRBJ2-5; TRBD1 is a possible D gene (6 bases). V was trimmed by 1 base and J by 3 bases, leaving 15 bases between them. Germline V gene data show CDR1 as GTSNPN and CDR2 as SVGIG (reference sequence). This CDR3 spans 15 amino acids. The DNA of the CDR3 is TGTGCCTGGAGTGGGTCAGGGGCAATTGAAGAGACCCAGTACTTC. This translates into CAWSGSGAIEETQYF.

The chain carries TRBV27 and TRBJ2-3; 10 nucleotides agree with TRBD1. Looked up from germline, CDR1 is MNHEY and CDR2 is SMNVEV (reference sequence). V shed 1 base and J 4 bases; nucleotides not matched to a gene: 2. The CDR3 spans 15 residues. CDR3: CASSLFDRGPDTQYF. Here the CDR3 DNA reads TGTGCCAGCAGTTTATTTGACAGGGGGCCAGATACGCAGTATTTT.